Below, 17 T cell receptor beta chains from the same sample are listed, as sequenced in a study of T cell responses to AZD1222 COVID-19 vaccine. This table comes from immunoSEQ multiplex PCR, and its TCRdb copy is limited to in-frame clones, with some not included. The sample has roughly 150,000 clones; about 91% are singletons. The specimen comprised peripheral blood, sampled on day 0 of AZD1222 vaccination. These receptors were obtained from an adult in good health.

The gene calls are TRBV7-9 and TRBJ2-7, with 7 bases matching TRBD1. From germline, CDR1 is SEHNR and CDR2 FQNEAQ (reference sequence). J lost 6 bases, V lost 3 bases, and 8 bases had no gene match. This CDR3 is built from 14 residues. The CDR3 loop reads CASSFLRQGVEQYF. In nucleotides, the CDR3 is TGTGCCAGCAGCTTTCTGAGGCAGGGGGTCGAGCAGTACTTC.

The rearrangement uses TRBV5-4 and TRBJ1-1; D is possibly TRBD1 (6 bases). Per germline, CDR1 SGHNT and CDR2 YYREEE (reference sequence). CDR3 length: 15 residues. The germline V and J ends were trimmed by 1 base and 1 base, with 11 bases remaining between them. CDR3 nucleotides: TGTGCCAGCAGCTTGCTATCGACAGGGAACACTGAAGCTTTCTTT. Translating gives CASSLLSTGNTEAFF.

The gene calls are TRBV12-3 or TRBV12-4 and TRBJ1-1, with D unresolved. CDR3 size: 12 residues. Trimming cost V 3 bases and J 7 bases, with 9 bases left between them. The CDR3 DNA reads as TGTGCCAGCAGTTTTTCTGCCTATGAAGCTTTCTTT. Protein sequence: CASSFSAYEAFF.

This chain connects TRBV13 to TRBJ2-1; D is possibly TRBD1 (6 bases). Germline V gives CDR1 PRHDT, CDR2 FYEKMQ (reference sequence). The CDR3 has 14 residues. The V end was cut by 0 bases, the J end by 9 bases, with 12 bases between. CDR3 sequence reads: CASSLGSGGFEQFF. The CDR3 DNA is TGTGCCAGCAGCTTAGGGAGTGGGGGCTTTGAGCAGTTCTTC.

J is TRBJ1-1 and V is TRBV15; 8 bases are shared with TRBD1. This CDR3 is built from 15 residues. J was trimmed by 0 bases and V by 5 bases; bases with no gene match: 5. CDR1 and CDR2 (germline): LNHNV, YYDKDF (reference sequence). The CDR3 sequence is CATSLRTGMNTEAFF. CDR3 DNA sequence: TGTGCCACCAGCTTACGGACAGGGATGAACACTGAAGCTTTCTTT.

This chain uses TRBV4-1 with TRBJ2-3, with D perhaps TRBD2 (7 bases). The V end lost 1 base, the J end lost 5 bases, and 13 bases lay between the germline ends. CDR3 length equals 15 residues. From germline, CDR1 is MGHRA and CDR2 YSYEKL. The CDR3 region is CASSQATGRVDTQYF. The CDR3 region has the DNA TGCGCCAGCAGCCAAGCCACAGGGAGGGTAGATACGCAGTATTTT.

The chain links TRBV18 to TRBJ1-5, with unresolved D. The germline gives CDR1 KGHSH, CDR2 LQKENI. Trimming shortened V by 3 bases and J by 9 bases, and 12 bases separated the two germline ends. CDR3 length: 13 amino acids. The CDR3 nucleotides read TGTGCCAGCTCACCTGATCAGGAACGGCCCCAGCATTTT. Translated, it gives CASSPDQERPQHF.

The chain recombines TRBV9 with TRBJ2-2, with 9 nucleotides matching TRBD1. The ends lost 0 bases at V and 5 bases at J; junction bases unmatched: 5. In germline, CDR1 is SGDLS, CDR2 YYNGEE. The CDR3 has 16 amino acids. The CDR3 protein is CASSVEQGAGTGELFF. The CDR3 DNA reads as TGTGCCAGCAGCGTAGAACAGGGGGCGGGAACCGGGGAGCTGTTTTTT.

As concerns this clone: One end of the junction is discordant with germline, which a read error may explain. This CDR3 reads CASSPDRANAEAFF. CDR3 in DNA: TGTGCCAGCAGTCCGGACAGAGCGAACGCTGAAGCTTTCTTT. The genes are TRBV2 and TRBJ1-1; D is possibly TRBD1 (6 bases). The CDR3 extends over 14 amino acids. Germline CDR1 SNHLY, CDR2 FYNNEI.

The chain couples TRBV3-1 (or the pseudogene TRBV3-2) to TRBJ1-5, with D unclear. The germline CDR1 and CDR2 sequences are LGHDT and YNNKEL (reference sequence). The CDR3 loop spans 12 amino acids. Between the trimmed V and J ends, which lost 0 bases and 9 bases, there was a span of 6 bases. Here the CDR3 reads CASSQDWGPQHF. In nucleotides, the CDR3 is TGTGCCAGCAGCCAAGATTGGGGGCCCCAGCATTTT.

The chain joins TRBV19 to TRBJ2-7, with D uncertain. There are 11 residues in the CDR3. Germline V gene sequence: CDR1 LNHDA, CDR2 SQIVND (reference sequence). Trimming pared 3 bases from V and 6 bases from J, leaving 6 bases between. CDR3 sequence reads: CASSIGPEQYF. The CDR3 DNA is TGTGCCAGTAGTATCGGGCCCGAGCAGTACTTC.

The chain recombines TRBV3-1 (or the pseudogene TRBV3-2) with TRBJ1-1; D ambiguous. This CDR3 spans 13 amino acids. Germline V CDR1 and CDR2: LGHDT, YNNKEL (reference sequence). The V and J ends lost 2 bases and 0 bases respectively, with 4 bases between them. CDR3 DNA: TGTGCCAGCAGCCAATGGGTGAACACTGAAGCTTTCTTT. As protein: CASSQWVNTEAFF.

This clone was recorded only once. The chain joins TRBV10-3 to TRBJ1-5; D gene ambiguous. V was shortened by 0 bases and J by 1 base, with 7 bases between the two germline ends. The CDR3 is made up of 15 amino acids. Germline-derived CDR1 and CDR2 are ENHRY and SYGVKD. The CDR3 nucleotides read TGTGCCATCAGTGAGTCTTCAGGAAGCAATCAGCCCCAGCATTTT. Its protein is CAISESSGSNQPQHF.

The DNA for the CDR3 is TGCGCCAGCAGCTTTTCAGGGAGAACTGAAGCTTTCTTT. Protein product: CASSFSGRTEAFF. The chain links TRBV5-1 to TRBJ1-1, with TRBD1 as a possible D gene (5 bases). The CDR3 loop spans 13 amino acids. The germline V gene encodes CDR1 SGHRS and CDR2 YFSETQ. Trimming shortened V by 2 bases and J by 5 bases, and 10 bases separated the two germline ends.

This clone was found a few times. The chain carries TRBV5-6 and TRBJ2-1, with TRBD2 as a possible D gene (5 bases). V lost 0 bases and J 8 bases, leaving 12 bases between the germline ends. CDR1 and CDR2 from the germline V gene are SGHDT and YYEEEE. The CDR3 runs 14 residues. The CDR3 here is CASSLVLAIHEQFF. The CDR3 DNA follows: TGTGCCAGCAGCTTGGTTCTAGCTATACATGAGCAGTTCTTC.

CDR3 bases: TGTGCCAGCAGTTTGAACAGGTGGGCTAACTATGGCTACACCTTC. It is translated as CASSLNRWANYGYTF. The chain couples TRBV6-5 to TRBJ1-2; TRBD1 is a possible D gene (5 bases). The CDR3 totals 15 residues. V was shortened by 4 bases and J by 0 bases, with 12 bases between the two germline ends. Per germline, CDR1 MNHEY and CDR2 SVGAGI.

The chain carries TRBV6-6 and TRBJ2-3; TRBD2 aligns across 10 bases. Trimming cost V 6 bases and J 6 bases; bases outside gene matches: 9. CDR1 is MNHNY and CDR2 is SVGAGI in the germline V gene (reference sequence). This CDR3 spans 15 amino acids. DNA for the CDR3: TGTGCCAGCAGAGGACTAGCGGTAGCAGGGGATACGCAGTATTTT. The encoded protein is CASRGLAVAGDTQYF.